The 18 T cell receptor beta chains below all came from one sample that was sequenced in a study of blood T cells in healthy people across ages. Alongside a J-beta primer mix, a sample-barcoded 5' primer served in a second PCR lasting roughly 7 to 11 cycles. Using its own MiXCR run on the 5' RACE reads, TCRdb lists one record per CDR3 protein. The sample has 800,000 to 950,000 distinct CDR3 sequences, 25% to 35% seen once; the top ten hold around 9.6%. In addition, the sample was reused for a study of T cells of mothers and their children.

Specimen: blood. These receptor sequences come from a middle-aged woman in good health.

This clonotype has only a few counts. J is TRBJ2-7 and V is TRBV6-6; perhaps TRBD2 as D (5 bases). The CDR3 covers 10 residues. Germline V CDR1 and CDR2: MNHNY, SVGAGI (reference sequence). Deletions cut 7 bases from V and 7 bases from J, with 8 bases between. The CDR3 DNA reads as TGTGCCAGCACTGGGAGTGAGCAGTACTTC. Translated, it gives CASTGSEQYF.

As to this clonotype: A read error is possible here, since a much larger clone lies one base away. The chain joins TRBV20-1 to TRBJ2-7, with 7 bases matching TRBD1. There are 14 residues in the CDR3. CDR1 is DFQATT, CDR2 SNEGSKA, per germline (reference sequence). The DNA of the CDR3 is TGCAGAGCTAGCAATGACAGGGTGGTGTACGAGCAGTACTTC. It translates to CRASNDRVVYEQYF.

The V call is TRBV7-9, the J call TRBJ2-1; possible D gene TRBD2, 8 bases. TRBJ2-7 explains the end of the DNA better; the J call may be wrong. Germline V lookup: CDR1 SEHNR, CDR2 FQNEAQ (reference sequence). The CDR3 runs 15 residues. In nucleotides, the CDR3 is TGTGCCAGCAGCGAGCGGGGGACAGCAAACAATGAGCAGTACTTC. Protein: CASSERGTANNEQYF.

This clonotype was counted between two and nine times. V and J are TRBV2 and TRBJ1-6, with TRBD1 identical over 11 bases. The trim removed 6 bases at V and 7 bases at J, leaving 8 bases unmatched. CDR1 is SNHLY, CDR2 FYNNEI, per germline. This CDR3 contains 16 residues. CDR3 nucleotides: TGTGCCAGCAGCCTCCGGGACAGGGGGTGGAATTCACCCCTCCACTTT. Translation: CASSLRDRGWNSPLHF.

This clonotype was seen a handful of times. This chain connects TRBV12-3 or TRBV12-4 to TRBJ2-1; D is unclear. The CDR3 has 11 residues. The V gene lost 6 bases and the J gene lost 8 bases, with 8 bases spanning the gap. The CDR3 coding sequence is TGTGCCAGCAGCATAAAGGATGAGCAGTTCTTC. It specifies CASSIKDEQFF.

This clonotype was recorded many times. V usage is TRBV20-1 and J usage is TRBJ2-3; D may be TRBD2 (6 bases). This CDR3 is 15 amino acids long. Germline V CDR1 and CDR2: DFQATT, SNEGSKA (reference sequence). V was shortened by 0 bases and J by 3 bases, with 13 bases between the two germline ends. The CDR3 bases are TGCAGTGCTAGAGATCGGGACTGGTTTACAGATACGCAGTATTTT. Amino acid sequence: CSARDRDWFTDTQYF.

This clonotype came up a few times. The chain joins TRBV12-3 or TRBV12-4 to TRBJ2-7, with D tentatively TRBD1 (5 bases). The CDR3 spans 11 residues. The ends were cut back, 1 base at V and 12 bases at J, with 10 bases in the middle. CDR3 DNA: TGTGCCAGCAGTTTAGGCAGGGCCCGGTACTTC. Translated: CASSLGRARYF.

This clonotype has just a few counts. The genes are TRBV20-1 and TRBJ2-4; maybe TRBD2 (5 bases). In germline, CDR1 is DFQATT, CDR2 SNEGSKA (reference sequence). CDR3 length: 14 amino acids. V lost 5 bases and J lost 13, with 24 bases in between. In DNA form, the CDR3 reads TGCAGTGCTGGACCGACCCAAGACTACAATGAGCAGTACTTC. Translation: CSAGPTQDYNEQYF.

Concerning this clonotype: A read error may explain this, as a much larger clone is one base away. DNA for the CDR3: TGCAGTGCTAGAGGCCGGACTAGCGGGAGCTCCTACAATGAGCAGTACTTC. It encodes CSARGRTSGSSYNEQYF. The V gene is TRBV20-1, the J gene TRBJ2-1; TRBD2 matches at 13 bases. Matching the DNA end better, TRBJ2-7 makes the J call doubtful. CDR1 is DFQATT and CDR2 is SNEGSKA in the germline V gene (reference sequence). The CDR3 has 17 residues.

There are many counts of this clonotype. The V call is TRBV2, the J call TRBJ2-7; 8 nucleotides align to TRBD2. After removal of 6 bases from V and 0 bases from J, the junction contained 4 bases not matched to a gene. The CDR3 extends over 14 amino acids. Germline loops: CDR1 SNHLY, CDR2 FYNNEI. CDR3 protein: CASRWRGDSYEQYF. The CDR3 DNA follows: TGTGCCAGCAGGTGGCGGGGGGACTCCTACGAGCAGTACTTC.

Many counts were recorded for this clonotype. The rearrangement uses TRBV18 and TRBJ1-2, with D possibly matching TRBD1 (5 bases). Trimming took 4 bases from V and 8 from J, leaving 14 bases between them. CDR1 and CDR2 (germline): KGHSH, LQKENI. The CDR3 totals 13 residues. CDR3: CASSQIGQGGYTF. CDR3 nucleotides: TGTGCCAGCTCACAGATCGGGCAGGGCGGCTACACCTTC.

The chain is built from TRBV30 and TRBJ1-5, with D possibly TRBD1 on 6 matching bases. Trimming cost V 3 bases and J 2 bases, with 8 bases left between them. The germline V gene encodes CDR1 GTSNPN and CDR2 SVGIG (reference sequence). The CDR3 has 13 amino acids. CDR3 sequence reads: CAWSPGGNQPQHF. CDR3 coding DNA: TGTGCCTGGAGCCCAGGGGGCAATCAGCCCCAGCATTTT.

The chain links TRBV7-9 to TRBJ1-1; a possible D gene is TRBD1 (5 bases). With 5 bases removed from V and 6 bases from J, the gap between germline ends came to 19 bases. Germline loops: CDR1 SEHNR, CDR2 FQNEAQ (reference sequence). The CDR3 has 15 residues. Written as DNA, the CDR3 is TGTGCCAGCAGCCGAAAGGCGGCGGAGGGACCTGAAGCTTTCTTT. This sequence encodes CASSRKAAEGPEAFF.

This clonotype was seen many times. The rearrangement links TRBV3-1 to TRBJ2-7; the match to TRBD2 covers 7 bases. The CDR3 spans 16 residues. Germline V gene data show CDR1 as LGHDT and CDR2 as YNNKEL (reference sequence). With 1 base clipped from V and 0 bases from J, the junction kept 6 bases outside the gene matches. CDR3 amino acids: CASSQVPGGYSYEQYF. The DNA of the CDR3 is TGTGCCAGCAGCCAAGTCCCCGGGGGGTACTCCTACGAGCAGTACTTC.

This clonotype has only a few counts. This chain joins TRBV9 and TRBJ2-1; D perhaps matches TRBD2 (5 bases). Germline V gene lookup returns CDR1 SGDLS and CDR2 YYNGEE. CDR3 length: 16 amino acids. V shed 4 bases and J shed 8 bases, with 22 bases lying between them. CDR3 sequence: CASSSSGELMKDEQFF. Here the CDR3 DNA reads TGTGCCAGCAGCTCCTCTGGGGAGCTTATGAAGGATGAGCAGTTCTTC.

This clonotype was seen many times. This chain joins TRBV4-2 and TRBJ2-7, with D perhaps matching TRBD1 (5 bases). Germline V gene sequence: CDR1 LGHNA, CDR2 YNFKEQ. Deletions cut 4 bases from V and 0 bases from J, with 13 bases between. The CDR3 length is 15 residues. The CDR3 reads CASSPTRQPSYEQYF. The CDR3 bases are TGTGCCAGCAGCCCCACCCGACAGCCCTCCTACGAGCAGTACTTC.

The rearrangement joins TRBV18 to TRBJ1-5, with D tentatively TRBD1 (6 bases). V was clipped by 4 bases and J by 3 bases, with 13 bases between them. The CDR3 is 15 amino acids. Germline CDR1 KGHSH, CDR2 LQKENI. CDR3 bases: TGTGCCAGCTCACGAACCGGACAGTACAATCAGCCCCAGCATTTT. Its protein is CASSRTGQYNQPQHF.

A note on this clonotype: A read error may explain this, as a much larger clone is one base away. V and J are TRBV5-1 and TRBJ2-7; no firm D call. This CDR3 contains 16 residues. Germline lookup yields CDR1 SGHRS and CDR2 YFSETQ. V was clipped by 0 bases and J by 0 bases, with 13 bases between them. CDR3 protein: CASSLADGVSSYEQYF. The CDR3 DNA is TGCGCCAGCAGCTTGGCCGATGGCGTCAGCTCCTACGAGCAGTACTTC.